A selection of T cell receptor beta chains follows, all from one sample in a study of blood T cell repertoires in COVID-19. Libraries were prepared by immunoSEQ multiplex PCR; TCRdb keeps only in-frame clonotypes and omits some of them. The sample holds fewer than 250,000 clones; around four fifths are singletons and the top ten take around 8.7%. The specimen was peripheral blood. These receptors all stem from a woman aged 45-65 years with acute or convalescent COVID-19. Both conserved end residues are part of each CDR3. D genes are given only for firm matches. Where a row states a size, it is once, few, many or the class of an expanded clone; other rows omit it.

TGTGCCAGCAGAAAAGCTGGAGCCCAAGAGACCCAGTACTTC	CASRKAGAQETQYF	TRBJ2-5	NA	TRBV6-5	NA
TGTGCCAGCAGTTTAGTCCCAATAACATACTACGAGCAGTACTTC	CASSLVPITYYEQYF	TRBJ2-7	NA	TRBV27	NA
TGTGCCAGCGCCCTCTCGAGTCCACCTAAGAGCTACGAGCAGTACTTC	CASALSSPPKSYEQYF	TRBJ2-7	NA	TRBV28	NA
TGTGCCAGCAGTTTTTTCGGTAGAAGCTCCTACAATGAGCAGTTCTTC	CASSFFGRSSYNEQFF	TRBJ2-1	NA	TRBV28	once
TGTGCCAGCAGTTTATCGGCGGGAGGGCTCTACGAGCAGTACTTC	CASSLSAGGLYEQYF	TRBJ2-7	TRBD2	TRBV27	once
TGTGCCAGCAGCAACCCCCCGGGACAGATTTCCTACGAGCAGTACTTC	CASSNPPGQISYEQYF	TRBJ2-7	TRBD1	TRBV11-2	NA
TGTGCCAGCAGAAAATCCTCCCAGGGATCTGAAAAACTGTTTTTT	CASRKSSQGSEKLFF	TRBJ1-4	NA	TRBV21-1	NA
TGTGCCAGCAGTTACTCGGGTAGCGGGTACAATGAGCAGTTCTTC	CASSYSGSGYNEQFF	TRBJ2-1	TRBD2	TRBV6-6	NA
TGTGCCAGCTCGTCAACTGGGGCCAACGTCCTGACTTTC	CASSSTGANVLTF	TRBJ2-6	NA	TRBV18	NA
TGCGCCAGCAGTGAGTCGAAGTGGGGGCTTGAGCAGTACTTC	CASSESKWGLEQYF	TRBJ2-7	NA	TRBV10-1	NA
TGTGCCAGCAGCTCGCGGGGGGGGAACTCCTACAATGAGCAGTTCTTC	CASSSRGGNSYNEQFF	TRBJ2-1	TRBD2	TRBV7-2	NA
TGTGCCAGCATGCTAAGCACAGATACGCAGTATTTT	CASMLSTDTQYF	TRBJ2-3	NA	TRBV2	once
TGTGCCAGCTCACCCGGGGTTAGCGGGTCCTACGAGCAGTACTTC	CASSPGVSGSYEQYF	TRBJ2-7	TRBD2	TRBV18	NA
TGTGCCAGCAGCCTCTTTGGGGACCAGGGGGGTGAAAAACTGTTTTTT	CASSLFGDQGGEKLFF	TRBJ1-4	TRBD1	TRBV3-1/TRBV3-2	NA
TGTGCCAGCAGCCGAAACCAGGGGACCGCCAGCTATGGCTACACCTTC	CASSRNQGTASYGYTF	TRBJ1-2	NA	TRBV11-2	NA
TGCAGGGGGCGTGGGCCTTCCCAGGGCCCCAGAGATACGCAGTATTTT	CRGRGPSQGPRDTQYF	TRBJ2-3	NA	TRBV29-1	NA
TGTGCCAGTAGTATGGGGCTAGCGGCGAGCACAGATACGCAGTATTTT	CASSMGLAASTDTQYF	TRBJ2-3	TRBD2	TRBV19	few
TGTGCCAGCAGGAGCACAGGGCGAGAGCCCCAGCATTTT	CASRSTGREPQHF	TRBJ1-5	NA	TRBV12-3/TRBV12-4	NA
TGTGCCAGCAGCCCTAGCGGGCTTTACGAGCAGTACTTC	CASSPSGLYEQYF	TRBJ2-7	TRBD2	TRBV11-2	NA
TGTGCCAGCAGTTACAGGACATCTTCTGGGGCCAACGTCCTGACTTTC	CASSYRTSSGANVLTF	TRBJ2-6	NA	TRBV6-5	NA
TGTGCCAGCAGCCAAACAAGCGGCGAGCAGTTCTTC	CASSQTSGEQFF	TRBJ2-1	NA	TRBV3-1/TRBV3-2	once
TGTGCCTGGAGTCGACAGGGGGTCTCTGGGGCCAACGTCCTGACTTTC	CAWSRQGVSGANVLTF	TRBJ2-6	TRBD1	TRBV30	NA
TGTGCCAGCAGTTACCGGACTATCACAGATACGCAGTATTTT	CASSYRTITDTQYF	TRBJ2-3	NA	TRBV6-6	NA
TGTGCCAGCAGCTTAGGACAGGGCCCTGTCACAGATACGCAGTATTTT	CASSLGQGPVTDTQYF	TRBJ2-3	TRBD1	TRBV7-3	NA
TGTGCCAGCGTTGGACAGGGCTCCTACGAGCAGTACTTC	CASVGQGSYEQYF	TRBJ2-7	TRBD1	TRBV28	NA
TGTGCCAGCAGTCGTACTAGCGGGAGGGGGGACAATGAGCAGTTCTTC	CASSRTSGRGDNEQFF	TRBJ2-1	TRBD2	TRBV6-4	NA
TGTGCCAGTAGTCGTACAGGGGACCAAGAGACCCAGTACTTC	CASSRTGDQETQYF	TRBJ2-5	TRBD1	TRBV19	NA
TGTGCCAGTAGTATCGGGGTAGCGCCTTCCTACGAGCAGTACTTC	CASSIGVAPSYEQYF	TRBJ2-7	NA	TRBV19	NA
TGTGCCAGCAGTTTTTCCGGGACAGGGTTTGAGCAGTACTTC	CASSFSGTGFEQYF	TRBJ2-7	TRBD1	TRBV27	few
TGTGCCAGTAGCGTGGACAGGGATAGCACAGATACGCAGTATTTT	CASSVDRDSTDTQYF	TRBJ2-3	TRBD1	TRBV19	NA
TGTGCCTGGTTTCCAAGGAGAATTACTAACTATGGCTACACCTTC	CAWFPRRITNYGYTF	TRBJ1-2	NA	TRBV30	NA
TGTGCCACCAGTGGCAGGGGAGCCGGGGAGCTGTTTTTT	CATSGRGAGELFF	TRBJ2-2	NA	TRBV24-1	few
TGTGCCAGCAGCTTGGGCGGCAGGGGATCGAGCGAGCAGTACTTC	CASSLGGRGSSEQYF	TRBJ2-7	NA	TRBV5-5	NA
TGTGCCAGCAGCTTAGTAGGGGGCGGAGGGTACCAAGAGACCCAGTACTTC	CASSLVGGGGYQETQYF	TRBJ2-5	NA	TRBV7-2	NA